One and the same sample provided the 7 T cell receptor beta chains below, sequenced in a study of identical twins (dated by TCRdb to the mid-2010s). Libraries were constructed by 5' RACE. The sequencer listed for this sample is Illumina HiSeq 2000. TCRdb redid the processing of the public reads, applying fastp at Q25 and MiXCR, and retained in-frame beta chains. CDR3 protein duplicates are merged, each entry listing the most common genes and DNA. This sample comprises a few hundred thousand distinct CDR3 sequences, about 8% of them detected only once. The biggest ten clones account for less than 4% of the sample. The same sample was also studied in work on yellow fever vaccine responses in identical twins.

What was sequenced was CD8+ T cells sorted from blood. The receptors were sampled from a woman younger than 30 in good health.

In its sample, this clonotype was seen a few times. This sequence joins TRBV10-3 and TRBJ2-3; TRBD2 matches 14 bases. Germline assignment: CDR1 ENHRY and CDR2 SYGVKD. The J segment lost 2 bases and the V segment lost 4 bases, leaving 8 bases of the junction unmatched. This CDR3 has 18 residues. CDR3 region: CAISARLAGGPNTDTQYF. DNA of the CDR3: TGTGCCATCAGTGCAAGACTAGCGGGGGGGCCAAACACAGATACGCAGTATTTT.

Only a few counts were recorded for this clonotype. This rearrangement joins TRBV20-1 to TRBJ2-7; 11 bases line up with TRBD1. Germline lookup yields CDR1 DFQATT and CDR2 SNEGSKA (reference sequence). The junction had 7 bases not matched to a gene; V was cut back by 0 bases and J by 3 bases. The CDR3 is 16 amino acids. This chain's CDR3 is CSARDRWTGGFYEQYF. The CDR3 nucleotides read TGCAGTGCTAGAGATCGATGGACAGGGGGCTTCTACGAGCAGTACTTC.

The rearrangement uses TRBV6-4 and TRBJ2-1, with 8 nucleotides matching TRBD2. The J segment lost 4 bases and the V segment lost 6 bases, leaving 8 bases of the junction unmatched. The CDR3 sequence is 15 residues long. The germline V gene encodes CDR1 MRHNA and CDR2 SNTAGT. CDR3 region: CASRLSSGSYNEQFF. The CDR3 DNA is TGTGCCAGCAGACTCTCTAGCGGGTCATACAATGAGCAGTTCTTC.

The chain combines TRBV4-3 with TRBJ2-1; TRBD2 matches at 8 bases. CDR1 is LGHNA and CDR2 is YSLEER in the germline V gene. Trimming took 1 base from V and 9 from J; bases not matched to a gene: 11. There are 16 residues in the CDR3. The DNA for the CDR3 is TGCGCCAGCAGCCAAGTATCTAGCGGGTGGGGAGGTGAGCAGTTCTTC. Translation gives CASSQVSSGWGGEQFF.

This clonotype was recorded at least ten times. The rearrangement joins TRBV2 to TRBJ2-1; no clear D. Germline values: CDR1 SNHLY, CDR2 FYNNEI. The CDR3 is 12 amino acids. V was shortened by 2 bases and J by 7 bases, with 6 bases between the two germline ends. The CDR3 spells CASSEPQNEQFF. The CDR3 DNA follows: TGTGCCAGCAGTGAACCCCAGAATGAGCAGTTCTTC.

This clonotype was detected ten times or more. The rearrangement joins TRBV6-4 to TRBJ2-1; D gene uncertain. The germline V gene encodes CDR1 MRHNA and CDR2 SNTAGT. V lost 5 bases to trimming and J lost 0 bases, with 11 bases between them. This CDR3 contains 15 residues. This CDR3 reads CASSRSESSYNEQFF. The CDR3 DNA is TGTGCCAGCAGTCGGTCAGAGAGCTCCTACAATGAGCAGTTCTTC.

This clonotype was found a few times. CDR3 nucleotide sequence: TGTGCCAGCGGATCGCCCCTTGAGGAGTTCGAGACAGATACGCAGTATTTT. Protein: CASGSPLEEFETDTQYF. The chain couples TRBV6-1 to TRBJ2-3; no firm D call. This CDR3 region has 17 residues. V was cut by 8 bases and J by 3 bases, with 24 bases left in between. Germline V gives CDR1 MNHNS, CDR2 SASEGT.